Detailed here is one T cell receptor beta chain. Its antigen specificity is not known. There are no base qualities to consult, and no much larger clone falls within one base. Whole blood was collected in K2EDTA tubes by collaborating institutions according to the institutions' own protocols. For TCRbeta analysis, collaborator samples were shipped as frozen whole blood, as isolated PBMCs, or as DNA extracted from either sample type. This specimen comes from a study of blood T cell repertoires in COVID-19 (dated by TCRdb to 2018 to 2021). Regarding the research as a whole: Collaborator samples came from the United States, Italy and Spain and covered acute and convalescent phases of COVID-19. Nearly every sample came with metadata listing a de-identified subject ID, COVID-19 status, age in years and sex. Deeply sampled blood TCRbeta repertoires from subjects exposed to, actively infected with, or recovered from COVID-19 were included in the dataset. Where available, HLA class I and class II types were taken from metadata supplied by the sample provider and were not determined by assay-based typing. The repertoires were released in a freely available public database meant as a resource for research on the immune response to SARS-CoV-2. Samples were obtained from the ongoing ImmuneRACE study (first 160 participants) and from about 1,300 subjects provided by 6 global collaborators. The material from the prospective study consisted of cDNA or gDNA derived from T cells, B-cell-depleted T cells, or PBMCs.

TCRbeta CDR3 regions were amplified from genomic DNA by means of the immunoSEQ Assay, a bias-controlled multiplex PCR. On the study's bioinformatics: Within the assay, amplification of reference gene primers was used to estimate how many nucleated cells each sample contained. Sequence reads were collapsed and filtered to measure the absolute abundance of every unique TCRbeta CDR3 rearrangement. For each sample, productive Simpson clonality was calculated as the square root of Simpson's diversity index across productive rearrangements. This is the immuneACCESS table as TCRdb keeps it, with only in-frame sequences that have V and J called. A part of the clones is gone; compared with another copy, unresolved V genes explain less than half, and the rest is unexplained. V, J and clone size reflect that table, while D and trimming were determined from the DNA. This sample is represented by hundreds of thousands of clones; around nine tenths of them were singletons. 0.65% to 0.85% of the sample is in the top ten clones.

Study-wide conclusions, independent of this receptor: The quantity of clinical and demographic metadata differed by source and by participant and was supplied without curation.

CDR1 and CDR2, per the germline V gene, are SGHRS and YFSETQ. The CDR3 measures 16 amino acids from cysteine to phenylalanine. This entry keeps only the CDR3 DNA: 48 bases, framed from base 1. A distance of 20 bases separates the germline ends of V and J, which lose 3 bases and 6 bases respectively. The sequence was collected from a man in his forties with acute or convalescent COVID-19. The chain is made from TRBV5-1 and TRBJ2-3, with TRBD2 as a weak D call on 5 bases. Sequencing was carried out using peripheral blood. The sequenced DNA is TGCGCCAGCAGCTCCCCTCGGGAACCCCCGCCGGATACGCAGTATTTT. Its coded protein is CASSSPREPPPDTQYF.